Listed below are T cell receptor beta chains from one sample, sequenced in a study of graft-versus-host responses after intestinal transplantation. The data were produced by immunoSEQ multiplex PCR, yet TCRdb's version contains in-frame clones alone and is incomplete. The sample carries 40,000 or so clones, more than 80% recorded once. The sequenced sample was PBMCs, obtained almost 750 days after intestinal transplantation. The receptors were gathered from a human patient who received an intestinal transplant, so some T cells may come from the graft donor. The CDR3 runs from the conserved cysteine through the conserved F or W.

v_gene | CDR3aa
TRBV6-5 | CASSYTRDTEAFF
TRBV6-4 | CASSAQGRGEQFF
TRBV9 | CASSVWASGVTDTQYF
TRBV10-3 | CAISGTDRVHEQYF
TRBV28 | CASVPGTGYSGNTIYF
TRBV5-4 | CASSLVLDGNSPLHF
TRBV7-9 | CASSLELSPHYYEQYF
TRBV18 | CASSPGLAAQETQYF
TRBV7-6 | CASSLAGLGTGELFF
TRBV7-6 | CASSPPGGGTLNTEAFF
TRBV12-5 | CASGLAPGPEQYF
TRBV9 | CASNGSALNYGYTF
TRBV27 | CASSFGRVETQYF
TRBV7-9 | CAISSAEGSYNEQFF